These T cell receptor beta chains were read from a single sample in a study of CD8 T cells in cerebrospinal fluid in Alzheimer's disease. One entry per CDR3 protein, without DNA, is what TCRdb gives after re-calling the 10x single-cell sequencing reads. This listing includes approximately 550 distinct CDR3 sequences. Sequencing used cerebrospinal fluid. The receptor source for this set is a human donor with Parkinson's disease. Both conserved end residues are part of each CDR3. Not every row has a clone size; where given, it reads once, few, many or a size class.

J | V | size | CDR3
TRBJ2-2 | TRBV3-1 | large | CASRPGFGLQANTGELFF
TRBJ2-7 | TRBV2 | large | CASSLLPGQGVEQYF
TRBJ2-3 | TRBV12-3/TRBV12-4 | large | CASSFPHQGSDTQYF
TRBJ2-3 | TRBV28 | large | CASSLSPSGRTTDTQYF
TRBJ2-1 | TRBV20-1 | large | CSAFAIAGAAQGEQFF
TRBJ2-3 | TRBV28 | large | CASSLFSGGQDTQYF
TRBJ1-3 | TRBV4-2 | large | CASSLLNTIYF
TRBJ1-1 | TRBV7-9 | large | CASSFQGGNTEAFF
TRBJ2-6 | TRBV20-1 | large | CSAKGGANVLTF
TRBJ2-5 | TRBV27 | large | CASSLKLGGTDQETQYF
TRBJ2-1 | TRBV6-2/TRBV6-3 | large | CASSYGTGGKNEQFF
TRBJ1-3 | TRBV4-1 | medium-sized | CASSPKSSENTIYF
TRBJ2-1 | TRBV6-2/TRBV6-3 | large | CASRFFARGDNEQFF
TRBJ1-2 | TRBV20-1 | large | CSARPGQGNYGYTF
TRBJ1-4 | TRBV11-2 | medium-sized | CASSLGGDPREKLFF
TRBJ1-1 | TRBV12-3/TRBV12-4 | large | CASTLGLRTEAFF
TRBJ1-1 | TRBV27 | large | CASSPNTGAEAFF
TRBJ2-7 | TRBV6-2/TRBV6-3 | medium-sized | CASSYAGTGAYEQYF
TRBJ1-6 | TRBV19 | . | CASGSDRGGSPLHF
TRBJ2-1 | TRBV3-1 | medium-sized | CASSQGGTGVIDEQFF
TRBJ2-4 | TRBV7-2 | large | CASSWQSGSNIQYF
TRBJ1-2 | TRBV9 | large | CASSAAGTGGPRGYTF
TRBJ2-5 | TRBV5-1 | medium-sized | CASSSLTGSQETQYF
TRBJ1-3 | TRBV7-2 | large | CASSLRASISGNTIYF
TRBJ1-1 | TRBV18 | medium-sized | CASSPPGVQDTEAFF
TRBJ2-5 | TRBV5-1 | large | CASSPGTGGPKTQYF
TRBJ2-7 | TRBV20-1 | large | CSANENTASYEQYF
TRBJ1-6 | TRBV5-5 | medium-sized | CASSWIPGERSPLHF
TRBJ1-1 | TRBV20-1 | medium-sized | CSARRGAQDNTEAFF
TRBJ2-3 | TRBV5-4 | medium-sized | CASSPRQGATDTQYF
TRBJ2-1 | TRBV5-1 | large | CASSHTTSYNEQFF
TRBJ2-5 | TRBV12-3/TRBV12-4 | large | CASSLIAQETQYF
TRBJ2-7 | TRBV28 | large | CASSPRGRVHLAEQYF
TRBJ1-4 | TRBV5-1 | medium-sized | CASRDRERNEKLFF
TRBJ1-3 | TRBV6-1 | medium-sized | CASSELGGGWSGNTIYF
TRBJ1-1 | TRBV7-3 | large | CASSLEGNTEAFF
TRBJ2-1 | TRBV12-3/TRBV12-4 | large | CASSRDRGRDEQFF
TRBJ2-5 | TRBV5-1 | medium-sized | CASSLTASGSETQYF
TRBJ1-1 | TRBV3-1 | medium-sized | CASSHQSGEGGTEAFF
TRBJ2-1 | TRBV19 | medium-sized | CASSRSRAYNEQFF
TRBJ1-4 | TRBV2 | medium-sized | CASSGTSGLNEKLFF
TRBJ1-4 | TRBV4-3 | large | CASTRTTYPQGTNEKLFF
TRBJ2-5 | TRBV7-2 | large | CASSLSPSGGQETQYF
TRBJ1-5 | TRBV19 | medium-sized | CASSMRARQPQHF
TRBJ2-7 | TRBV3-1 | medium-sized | CASSQGSGPRGEQYF
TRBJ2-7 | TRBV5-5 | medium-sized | CASSLGLSEQYF
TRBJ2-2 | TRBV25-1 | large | CASSAQVNTGELFF
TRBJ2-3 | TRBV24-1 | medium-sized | CATSDRWRGPGTDTQYF
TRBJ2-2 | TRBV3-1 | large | CASSLRGVPNTGELFF
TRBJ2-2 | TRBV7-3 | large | CASRDGLAGATGELFF
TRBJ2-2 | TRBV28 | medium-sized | CANRATNTGELFF
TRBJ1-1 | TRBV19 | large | CASSMVPSMNTEAFF
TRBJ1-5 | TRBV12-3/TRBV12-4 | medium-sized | CASSLGGGNGNQPQHF
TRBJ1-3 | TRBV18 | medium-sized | CASSPEQTDPLYF
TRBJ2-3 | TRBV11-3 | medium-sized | CASSQPGGVTDTQYF
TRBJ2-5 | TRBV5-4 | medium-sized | CASSLSGSPQETQYF
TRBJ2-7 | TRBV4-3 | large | CASSQRGRTDSSYEQYF